Below, one T cell receptor beta chain is given with its context. In the original processing: Nucleated cell number was recorded as an estimate derived from reference gene primer amplification. Produced via immunoSEQ multiplex PCR; TCRdb's table is partial and in-frame only. That table supplies the V and J calls and clone size; D and trimming were determined from the DNA. Seen here are roughly 250,000 clones, around 82% observed once, and the top ten hold about 4.4%. The CDR3 contains 14 residues. The germline CDR1 and CDR2 sequences are SEHNR and FQNEAQ (reference sequence). The V end was cut by 2 bases, the J end by 2 bases, with 10 bases between. The sample comes from a study of blood T cell repertoires in COVID-19. Study summary: Some COVID-19 samples were acute and others convalescent; all came from the United States, Italy and Spain. Nucleic acid was either cDNA or gDNA, and it came from T cells, B-cell-depleted T cells, or PBMCs.

The J gene is TRBJ2-7, the V gene TRBV7-9; possibly TRBD2 for D (5 bases). The sequence was obtained from a man aged 50 to 60 with active or convalescent COVID-19. Sequencing used peripheral blood. CDR3 DNA: TGTGCCAGCAGCTTAACGGACTTTACCTACGAGCAGTACTTC. Translated, it gives CASSLTDFTYEQYF.